This T cell receptor beta chain appears in the sequencing data of a study of T cells in Graves' hyperthyroidism and ophthalmopathy. Study findings and constraints: Most expanded thyroid clonotypes above 0.001 recurred in blood.

This clonotype was detected many times. What it binds is unknown. V gave up 6 bases and J gave up 0 bases, with 6 bases separating them. From germline, CDR1 is SNHLY and CDR2 FYNNEI. The CDR3 totals 12 residues. RNA transcripts were the template for amplifying TCR beta CDR3 regions. The HTBI primer set served for first-round RT-PCR of the TCR CDR3. TCRdb called the multiplex PCR reads again in MiXCR, with one record for every CDR3 protein. This repertoire shows some 760,000 distinct CDR3 sequences, approximately 15% found once; its top ten account for 10%. The TCR sequence derives from a woman under 30 with Graves' hyperthyroidism. This rearrangement joins TRBV2 to TRBJ2-7; no firm D call. The source material was blood. For the CDR3, the DNA is TGTGCCAGCAGAGCCTTCTCCTACGAGCAGTACTTC. Translated, it gives CASRAFSYEQYF.